Following are 32 T cell receptor beta chains from one sample sequenced in a study of T cell responses to AZD1222 COVID-19 vaccine. Measured with immunoSEQ multiplex PCR; TCRdb has only the in-frame clones, and not every one. The table lists 90,000 to 120,000 clones, approximately 91% of them singletons, with over 15% in the top ten. The specimen comprised peripheral blood, sampled on day 0 of AZD1222 vaccination. Source of these receptors: an adult in good health.

This clone has just one count. The chain has TRBV9 and TRBJ2-2; TRBD1 is a possible D gene (7 bases). The CDR3 totals 15 residues. Trimming cost V 2 bases and J 2 bases, with 10 bases left between them. CDR1 is SGDLS, CDR2 YYNGEE, per germline. CDR3 protein: CASSVRGDNTGELFF. The CDR3, as DNA: TGTGCCAGCAGCGTCAGGGGGGACAACACCGGGGAGCTGTTTTTT.

In its sample, this clone was seen once. The chain recombines TRBV7-6 with TRBJ2-1; 8 nucleotides agree with TRBD2. Germline CDR1 and CDR2: SGHVS and FNYEAQ. V was pared by 0 bases and J by 3 bases, with 1 base of the junction left unmatched. The CDR3 runs to 15 residues. CDR3 protein: CASSLAGLVYNEQFF. CDR3 coding DNA: TGTGCCAGCAGCTTAGCGGGACTAGTCTACAATGAGCAGTTCTTC. Using reference TRBV7-6 and TRBJ2-1 for the parts outside the CDR3, the full variable domain is GAGVSQSPRYKVTKRGQDVALRCDPISGHVSLYWYRQALGQGPEFLTYFNYEAQQDKSGLPNDRFSAERPEGSISTLTIQRTEQRDSAMYRCASSLAGLVYNEQFFGPGTRLTVL.

J is TRBJ2-7 and V is TRBV18; no firm D call. In germline, CDR1 is KGHSH, CDR2 LQKENI. V was cut by 3 bases and J by 0 bases, with 6 bases left in between. CDR3 length equals 13 residues. CDR3 DNA: TGTGCCAGCTCACCCTCAACCTCCTACGAGCAGTACTTC. It specifies CASSPSTSYEQYF.

This clone occurred once. This chain links TRBV6-1 with TRBJ1-5; D gene ambiguous. The CDR3 sequence is 15 residues long. The ends were cut back, 2 bases at V and 4 bases at J, with 12 bases in the middle. In germline, CDR1 is MNHNS, CDR2 SASEGT. The CDR3 reads CASSEFQVANQPQHF. CDR3 sequence (DNA): TGTGCCAGCAGTGAATTCCAAGTAGCAAATCAGCCCCAGCATTTT.

V usage is TRBV7-9 and J usage is TRBJ2-1; perhaps D is TRBD1 or TRBD2 (5 bases each). Germline CDR1 and CDR2: SEHNR and FQNEAQ (reference sequence). With 5 bases removed from V and 7 bases from J, the gap between germline ends came to 27 bases. The CDR3 totals 18 residues. The chain's CDR3 is CASSTRWGRTAKSNEQFF. The CDR3 nucleotides read TGTGCCAGCAGCACAAGGTGGGGACGGACGGCCAAATCAAATGAGCAGTTCTTC.

The gene calls are TRBV6-1 and TRBJ1-2, with D uncertain. The CDR3 runs 15 residues. Between the trimmed V and J ends, which lost 2 bases and 4 bases, there was a span of 14 bases. Germline V CDR1 and CDR2: MNHNS, SASEGT. This CDR3 reads CASSEQILGPYGYTF. CDR3 in DNA: TGTGCCAGCAGTGAACAGATCCTTGGGCCCTATGGCTACACCTTC.

This clone turned up a few times. The rearrangement joins TRBV15 to TRBJ1-6; no clear D gene. The length of the CDR3 is 13 residues. Trimming took off 2 bases at V and 1 base at J, with 0 bases between the two ends. Germline lookup yields CDR1 LNHNV and CDR2 YYDKDF (reference sequence). CDR3 loop: CATSRSYNSPLHF. CDR3 in DNA: TGTGCCACCAGCAGATCCTATAATTCACCCCTCCACTTT.

The chain is built from TRBV7-6 and TRBJ1-2; no definite D call. The CDR3 runs 16 residues. CDR1 and CDR2 from the germline V gene are SGHVS and FNYEAQ. With 0 bases removed from V and 2 bases from J, the gap between germline ends came to 13 bases. CDR3 amino acids: CASSLAGWRENYGYTF. CDR3 in DNA: TGTGCCAGCAGCTTAGCGGGGTGGAGGGAAAACTATGGCTACACCTTC.

V is TRBV28 and J is TRBJ1-4; D may be TRBD1 (5 bases). This CDR3 contains 14 residues. Trimming cost V 2 bases and J 3 bases, with 7 bases left between them. Per the germline V gene, CDR1 is MDHEN and CDR2 is SYDVKM. The CDR3 is CASSLGGANEKLFF. CDR3 bases: TGTGCCAGCAGTTTAGGGGGGGCTAATGAAAAACTGTTTTTT. Full variable domain (remainder filled in from reference TRBV28 and TRBJ1-4): DVKVTQSSRYLVKRTGEKVFLECVQDMDHENMFWYRQDPGLGLRLIYFSYDVKMKEKGDIPEGYSVSREKKERFSLILESASTNQTSMYLCASSLGGANEKLFFGSGTQLSVL.

Only one count was recorded for this clone. The chain has TRBV18 and TRBJ2-3, with D possibly matching TRBD2 (5 bases). CDR1 and CDR2 from the germline V gene are KGHSH and LQKENI. V lost 2 bases, J lost 14 bases, and 17 bases lay in between. The CDR3 is 13 residues long. This CDR3 reads CASSPTDPIRGYF. The CDR3 coding sequence is TGTGCCAGCTCACCAACGGACCCTATACGGGGGTATTTT.

CDR3 in amino acids: CASSSPAGALDGYTF. The CDR3 nucleotides are TGTGCCAGCAGTTCCCCCGCCGGGGCCTTGGATGGCTACACCTTC. The V call is TRBV28, the J call TRBJ1-2, with TRBD1 as a possible D gene (5 bases). V gave up 4 bases and J gave up 6 bases, with 18 bases separating them. The CDR3 runs to 15 residues. Germline CDR1 MDHEN, CDR2 SYDVKM.

The rearrangement uses TRBV28 and TRBJ1-1, with D hard to call. Germline V gives CDR1 MDHEN, CDR2 SYDVKM. The CDR3 is 15 residues long. Trimming shortened V by 5 bases and J by 10 bases, and 23 bases separated the two germline ends. The CDR3: CASSRPRLGFYRAFF. CDR3 sequence (DNA): TGTGCCAGCAGTCGCCCCAGGTTGGGGTTTTACCGAGCTTTCTTT.

This chain links TRBV13 with TRBJ1-6; TRBD1 agrees at 7 bases. CDR1 and CDR2 from the germline V gene are PRHDT and FYEKMQ (reference sequence). There are 15 residues in the CDR3. The junction had 2 bases not matched to a gene; V was cut back by 0 bases and J by 6 bases. The CDR3 loop is CASSLGGQPNSPLHF. In nucleotides, the CDR3 is TGTGCCAGCAGCTTAGGGGGACAGCCTAATTCACCCCTCCACTTT.

This clone was counted once. This chain links TRBV29-1 with TRBJ1-3; perhaps TRBD1 as D (6 bases). Germline lookup yields CDR1 SQVTM and CDR2 ANQGSEA. The germline V and J ends were trimmed by 4 bases and 5 bases, with 9 bases remaining between them. CDR3 length equals 12 residues. The CDR3, as DNA: TGCAGCGTTGCTGGGGGCCGAAACACCATATATTTT. It is translated as CSVAGGRNTIYF.

The chain links TRBV11-2 to TRBJ2-1; D not certain. With 5 bases removed from V and 7 bases from J, the gap between germline ends came to 15 bases. Germline V gives CDR1 SGHAT, CDR2 FQNNGV. The CDR3 loop spans 14 amino acids. CDR3 sequence (DNA): TGTGCCAGCAGCCCCCCGTTAGACGCGAATGAGCAGTTCTTC. Its protein product is CASSPPLDANEQFF.

The CDR3 reads CATSEEGQGHQPQHF. For the CDR3, the DNA is TGTGCCACCAGTGAAGAAGGACAGGGGCATCAGCCCCAGCATTTT. The rearrangement joins TRBV24-1 to TRBJ1-5; 9 bases are a match to TRBD1. This CDR3 comprises 15 residues. Germline assignment: CDR1 KGHDR and CDR2 SFDVKD. The V segment lost 4 bases and the J segment 5 bases; nucleotides outside the gene matches: 5.

V gene TRBV19 combines with J gene TRBJ2-7, with TRBD2 matching over 8 bases. This CDR3 has 17 residues. Germline CDR1 reads LNHDA; CDR2 reads SQIVND (reference sequence). Trimming removed 4 bases from V and 3 bases from J; junction bases left unmatched: 14. In DNA, the CDR3 is TGTGCCAGTAGTAGCGTCGGGGGGGAGCCCAATAGCTACGAGCAGTACTTC. The encoded protein is CASSSVGGEPNSYEQYF. Together with reference TRBV19 and TRBJ2-7, the CDR3 gives the full variable domain: DGGITQSPKYLFRKEGQNVTLSCEQNLNHDAMYWYRQDPGQGLRLIYYSQIVNDFQKGDIAEGYSVSREKKESFPLTVTSAQKNPTAFYLCASSSVGGEPNSYEQYFGPGTRLTVT.

The chain combines TRBV5-5 with TRBJ2-7; possibly TRBD1 or TRBD2 for D (7 bases each). Trimming cost V 4 bases and J 7 bases, with 15 bases left between them. CDR3 size: 13 residues. Looked up from germline, CDR1 is SGHKS and CDR2 is YYEKEE (reference sequence). Here the CDR3 DNA reads TGTGCCAGCAGCCACCCAGGGGGGGCTGAGCAGTACTTC. It yields the protein CASSHPGGAEQYF.

V is TRBV24-1 and J is TRBJ2-3; 8 nucleotides align to TRBD2. The CDR3 spans 13 residues. The V and J ends lost 4 bases and 8 bases, in that order; junction bases with no gene match: 4. Germline CDR1 reads KGHDR; CDR2 reads SFDVKD. The CDR3: CATSEPGRGTQYF. Written as DNA, the CDR3 is TGTGCCACCAGTGAGCCCGGGAGGGGTACGCAGTATTTT.

V gene TRBV11-2 combines with J gene TRBJ2-2; D possibly corresponds to TRBD1 (6 bases). The CDR3 runs to 17 residues. From germline, CDR1 is SGHAT and CDR2 FQNNGV. Trimming pared 3 bases from V and 4 bases from J, leaving 18 bases between. The chain's CDR3 is CASSLHSLQGGTGELFF. CDR3 bases: TGTGCCAGCAGCTTGCATAGTTTACAGGGTGGCACCGGGGAGCTGTTTTTT.

The chain employs TRBV11-2 and TRBJ2-3; D gene unclear. The CDR3 is 15 amino acids. Trimming took 8 bases from V and 2 from J, leaving 17 bases between them. Germline V gene sequence: CDR1 SGHAT, CDR2 FQNNGV. The CDR3 region is CASVRERDTTDTQYF. The CDR3, as DNA: TGTGCCAGCGTCAGAGAGCGAGATACCACAGATACGCAGTATTTT.

The J gene is TRBJ2-7, the V gene TRBV3-1 (or the pseudogene TRBV3-2); D remains unclear. This CDR3 comprises 13 residues. V lost 0 bases to trimming and J lost 9 bases, with 12 bases between them. The V gene's germline CDR1 is LGHDT and CDR2 YNNKEL (reference sequence). This CDR3 reads CASSQDNQVGQYF. Here the CDR3 DNA reads TGTGCCAGCAGCCAAGATAACCAGGTTGGGCAGTACTTC.

This chain joins TRBV5-4 and TRBJ1-2; D gene ambiguous. Trimming cost V 4 bases and J 8 bases, with 15 bases left between them. From germline, CDR1 is SGHNT and CDR2 YYREEE (reference sequence). There are 13 residues in the CDR3. CDR3 loop: CASSNDGERGYTF. The CDR3 DNA follows: TGTGCCAGCAGCAACGACGGCGAACGAGGCTACACCTTC.

The V gene is TRBV5-1, the J gene TRBJ1-2; D remains ambiguous. The CDR3 contains 17 residues. CDR1 and CDR2 (germline): SGHRS, YFSETQ. V lost 0 bases to trimming and J lost 8 bases, with 23 bases between them. For the CDR3, the DNA is TGCGCCAGCAGCTTGGAAGTGTGGGTCAACCCCTCTTTGGGCTACACCTTC. Its translation is CASSLEVWVNPSLGYTF.

Worth noting for this clone: The sample carries other DNA sequences with the same CDR3. CDR3 sequence (DNA): TGTGCCAGCAGTTACCGGGCGGGGGGGCTAAATGGCTACACCTTC. Translating it yields CASSYRAGGLNGYTF. This sequence joins TRBV6-5 and TRBJ1-2, with D possibly matching TRBD1 (6 bases). This CDR3 region has 15 residues. CDR1 is MNHEY, CDR2 SVGAGI, per germline. The ends were cut back, 2 bases at V and 6 bases at J, with 16 bases in the middle.

This clone has just a few counts. The chain carries TRBV7-9 and TRBJ2-5, with D perhaps TRBD1 (5 bases). The germline V gene has CDR1 SEHNR and CDR2 FQNEAQ (reference sequence). V lost 0 bases and J lost 6, with 20 bases in between. The CDR3 consists of 17 residues. CDR3 nucleotides: TGTGCCAGCAGCTTAGCCTCGGGCAGGGAAAGTAAAAAGACCCAGTACTTC. Amino acids: CASSLASGRESKKTQYF.

The chain is built from TRBV27 and TRBJ1-5, with unresolved D. Looked up from germline, CDR1 is MNHEY and CDR2 is SMNVEV (reference sequence). This CDR3 is built from 14 residues. V was clipped by 5 bases and J by 0 bases, with 8 bases between them. This CDR3 is CASSGQNSNQPQHF. The CDR3 DNA reads as TGTGCCAGCAGTGGCCAGAATAGCAATCAGCCCCAGCATTTT.

The chain combines TRBV2 with TRBJ2-1; D may be TRBD1 (5 bases). This CDR3 contains 14 residues. Trimming removed 4 bases at V and 10 bases at J, with 17 bases between. Per germline, CDR1 SNHLY and CDR2 FYNNEI. DNA for the CDR3: TGTGCCAGCAGTGGGGGATGGACACTCATAGAGCAGTTCTTC. It translates to CASSGGWTLIEQFF. The whole variable domain, remainder taken from reference TRBV2 and TRBJ2-1, is EPEVTQTPSHQVTQMGQEVILRCVPISNHLYFYWYRQILGQKVEFLVSFYNNEISEKSEIFDDQFSVERPDGSNFTLKIRSTKLEDSAMYFCASSGGWTLIEQFFGPGTRLTVL.

V is TRBV6-4 and J is TRBJ1-2; D is perhaps TRBD1 (5 bases). The CDR3 spans 15 residues. Germline V gene sequence: CDR1 MRHNA, CDR2 SNTAGT. V lost 5 bases and J lost 4, with 17 bases in between. In DNA, the CDR3 is TGTGCCAGCAGTCCCGACCGGACACCCACCTATGGCTACACCTTC. Amino acid sequence: CASSPDRTPTYGYTF.

Only a few counts were recorded for this clone. V gene TRBV5-4 combines with J gene TRBJ1-3; 7 bases map to TRBD1. The CDR3 has 16 amino acids. V shed 4 bases and J 0 bases; nucleotides not matched to a gene: 7. CDR1 and CDR2 from the germline V gene are SGHNT and YYREEE (reference sequence). In DNA, the CDR3 is TGTGCCAGCAGCCCCCGGACAGGAAGCTCTGGAAACACCATATATTTT. Residues: CASSPRTGSSGNTIYF.

V and J are TRBV14 and TRBJ2-2; 9 bases line up with TRBD1. The CDR3 consists of 18 residues. Germline-derived CDR1 and CDR2 are SGHDN and FVKESK. Trimming cost V 0 bases and J 6 bases; bases outside gene matches: 11. The CDR3 reads CASSQDRRGQGYSGELFF. The CDR3 DNA reads TGTGCCAGCAGCCAAGATCGACGGGGACAGGGATATTCCGGGGAGCTGTTTTTT.

CDR3 in amino acids: CASSFGQGVPATEAFF. The CDR3, as DNA: TGTGCCAGCAGTTTTGGACAGGGGGTGCCGGCCACTGAAGCTTTCTTT. This rearrangement joins TRBV6-6 to TRBJ1-1; TRBD1 matches 10 bases. J was trimmed by 4 bases and V by 4 bases; bases with no gene match: 9. Germline V gives CDR1 MNHNY, CDR2 SVGAGI (reference sequence). This CDR3 is 16 amino acids long.